This T cell receptor beta chain originates from a study of cytomegalovirus exposure and HLA in healthy donors. Study-wide findings and caveats: Reports indicate that TCR beta sequences accurately predicted the HLA-A and HLA-B alleles of most subjects. Later analysis demonstrated an association between a missense DCLRE1C variant and TCR beta V- and J-gene trimming.

The PCR contained 60 Vbeta and 13 Jbeta primers. Libraries were prepared by immunoSEQ multiplex PCR; TCRdb keeps only in-frame clonotypes and omits some of them. The sample consists of over 150,000 clones, about three quarters of them appearing once. A note on this clone: Its target is not known.

Per the germline V gene, CDR1 is MNHEY and CDR2 is SMNVEV (reference sequence). V lost 6 bases to trimming and J lost 4 bases; unmatched junction nucleotides: 22. This CDR3 is built from 19 residues. Healthy bone marrow donors made up the donor group. This chain links TRBV27 with TRBJ2-3, with TRBD2 identical over 7 bases. The source of this sequence is a man aged 18 to 30 in good health and CMV-seronegative. Sequencing was done on a sample of PBMCs. CDR3 DNA: TGTGCCAGCAGCCCGATTCGATTGGGAGGGAGGGTCCACCCAGATACGCAGTATTTT. Amino acids: CASSPIRLGGRVHPDTQYF.